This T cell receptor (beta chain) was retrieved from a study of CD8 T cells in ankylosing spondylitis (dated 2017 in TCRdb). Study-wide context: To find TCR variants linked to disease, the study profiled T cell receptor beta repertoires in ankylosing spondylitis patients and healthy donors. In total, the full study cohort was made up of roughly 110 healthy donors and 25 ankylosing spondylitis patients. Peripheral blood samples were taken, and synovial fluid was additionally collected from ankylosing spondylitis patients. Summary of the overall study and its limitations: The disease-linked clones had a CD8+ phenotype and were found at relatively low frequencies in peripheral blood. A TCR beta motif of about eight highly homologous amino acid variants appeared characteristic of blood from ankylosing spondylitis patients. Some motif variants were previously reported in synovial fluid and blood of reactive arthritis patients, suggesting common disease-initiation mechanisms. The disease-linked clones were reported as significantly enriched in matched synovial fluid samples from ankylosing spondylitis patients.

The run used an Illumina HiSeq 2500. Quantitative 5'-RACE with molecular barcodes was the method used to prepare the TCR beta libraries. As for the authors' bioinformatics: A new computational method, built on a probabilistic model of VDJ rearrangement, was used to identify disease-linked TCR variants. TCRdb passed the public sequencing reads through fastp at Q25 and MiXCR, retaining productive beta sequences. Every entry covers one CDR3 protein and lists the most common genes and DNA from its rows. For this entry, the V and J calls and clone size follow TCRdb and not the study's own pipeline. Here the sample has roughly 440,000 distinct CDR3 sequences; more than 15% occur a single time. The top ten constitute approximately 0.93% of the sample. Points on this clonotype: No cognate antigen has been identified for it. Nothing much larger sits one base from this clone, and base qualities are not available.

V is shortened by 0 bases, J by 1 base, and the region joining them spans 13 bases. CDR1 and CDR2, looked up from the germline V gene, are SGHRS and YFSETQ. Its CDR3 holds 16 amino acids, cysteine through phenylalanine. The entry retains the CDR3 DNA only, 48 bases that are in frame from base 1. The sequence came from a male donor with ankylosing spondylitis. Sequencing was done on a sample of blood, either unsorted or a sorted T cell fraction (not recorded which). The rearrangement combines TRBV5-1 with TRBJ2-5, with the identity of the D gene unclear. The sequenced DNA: TGCGCCAGCAGCTTGGCCAAAGGCGGCGCCCAAGAGACCCAGTACTTC. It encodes CASSLAKGGAQETQYF. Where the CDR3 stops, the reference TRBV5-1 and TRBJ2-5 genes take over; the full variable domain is KAGVTQTPRYLIKTRGQQVTLSCSPISGHRSVSWYQQTPGQGLQFLFEYFSETQRNKGNFPGRFSGRQFSNSRSEMNVSTLELGDSALYLCASSLAKGGAQETQYFGPGTRLLVL.